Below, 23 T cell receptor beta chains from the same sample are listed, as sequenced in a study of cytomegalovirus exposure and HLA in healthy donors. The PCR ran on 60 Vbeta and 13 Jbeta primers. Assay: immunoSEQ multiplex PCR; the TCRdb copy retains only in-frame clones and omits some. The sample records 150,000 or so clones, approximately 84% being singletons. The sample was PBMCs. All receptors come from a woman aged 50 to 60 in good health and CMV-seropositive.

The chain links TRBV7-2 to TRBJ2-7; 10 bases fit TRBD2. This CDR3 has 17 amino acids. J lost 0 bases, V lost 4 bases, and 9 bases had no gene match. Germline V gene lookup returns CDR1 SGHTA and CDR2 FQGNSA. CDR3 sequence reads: CASSYPIAGGSSYEQYF. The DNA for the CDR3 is TGTGCCAGCAGCTACCCGATAGCGGGGGGAAGCTCCTACGAGCAGTACTTC.

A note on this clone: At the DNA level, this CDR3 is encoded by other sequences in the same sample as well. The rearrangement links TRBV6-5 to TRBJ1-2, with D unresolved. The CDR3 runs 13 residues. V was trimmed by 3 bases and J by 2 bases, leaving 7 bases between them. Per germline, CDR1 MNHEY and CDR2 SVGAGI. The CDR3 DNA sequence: TGTGCCAGCAGTTATGGGCAGAACTATGGCTACACCTTC. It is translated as CASSYGQNYGYTF.

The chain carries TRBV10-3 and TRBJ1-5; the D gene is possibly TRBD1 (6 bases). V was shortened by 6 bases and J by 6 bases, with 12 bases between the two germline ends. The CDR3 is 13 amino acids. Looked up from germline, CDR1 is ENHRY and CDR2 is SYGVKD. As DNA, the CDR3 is TGTGCCATCAGCGAAAGGGGGACTCAGCCCCAGCATTTT. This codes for CAISERGTQPQHF.

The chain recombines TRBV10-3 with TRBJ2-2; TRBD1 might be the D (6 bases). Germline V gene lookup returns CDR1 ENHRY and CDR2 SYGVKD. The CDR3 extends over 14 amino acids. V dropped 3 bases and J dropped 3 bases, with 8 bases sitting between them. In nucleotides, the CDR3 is TGTGCCATCAGTGAACAGGGAGACACCGGGGAGCTGTTTTTT. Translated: CAISEQGDTGELFF.

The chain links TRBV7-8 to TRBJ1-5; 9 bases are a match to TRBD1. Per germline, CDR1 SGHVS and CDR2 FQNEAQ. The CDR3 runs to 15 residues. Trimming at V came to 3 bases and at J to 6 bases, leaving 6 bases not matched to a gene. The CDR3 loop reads CASSFSGTGLQPQHF. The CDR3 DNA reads TGTGCCAGCAGCTTCTCCGGGACAGGGCTTCAGCCCCAGCATTTT.

CDR3 sequence reads: CASRNRAALSTDTQYF. Written as DNA, the CDR3 is TGTGCCAGCAGGAACCGAGCCGCCCTCAGCACAGATACGCAGTATTTT. The V call is TRBV6-6, the J call TRBJ2-3; unclear D gene. The ends were cut back, 6 bases at V and 0 bases at J, with 16 bases in the middle. The CDR3 sequence is 16 residues long. Germline assignment: CDR1 MNHNY and CDR2 SVGAGI (reference sequence).

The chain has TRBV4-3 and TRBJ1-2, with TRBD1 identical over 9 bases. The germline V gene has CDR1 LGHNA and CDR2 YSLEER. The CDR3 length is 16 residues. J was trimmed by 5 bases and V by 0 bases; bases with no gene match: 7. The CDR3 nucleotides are TGCGCCAGCAGCCAAGATGGGACAGGGACTCTTTATGGCTACACCTTC. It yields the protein CASSQDGTGTLYGYTF.

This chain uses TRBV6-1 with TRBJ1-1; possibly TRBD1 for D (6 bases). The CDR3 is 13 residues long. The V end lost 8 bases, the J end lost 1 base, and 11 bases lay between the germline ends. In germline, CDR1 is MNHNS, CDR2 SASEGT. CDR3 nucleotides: TGTGCCAGCGAGAGGGACAAGAACACTGAAGCTTTCTTT. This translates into CASERDKNTEAFF.

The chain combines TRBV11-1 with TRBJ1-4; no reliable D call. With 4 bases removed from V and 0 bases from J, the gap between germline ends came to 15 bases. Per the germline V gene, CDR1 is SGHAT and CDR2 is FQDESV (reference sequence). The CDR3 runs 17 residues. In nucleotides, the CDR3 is TGTGCCAGCAGCTCGCACAGCTATCCCGCAACTAATGAAAAACTGTTTTTT. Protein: CASSSHSYPATNEKLFF.

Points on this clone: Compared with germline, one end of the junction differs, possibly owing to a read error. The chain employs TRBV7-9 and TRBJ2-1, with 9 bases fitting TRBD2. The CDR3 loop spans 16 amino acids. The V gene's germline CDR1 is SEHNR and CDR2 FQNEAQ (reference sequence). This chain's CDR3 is CSSRLNSGSSDNEQFF. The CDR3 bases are TGTTCCAGCAGATTAAATAGCGGGAGCTCCGACAATGAGCAGTTCTTC.

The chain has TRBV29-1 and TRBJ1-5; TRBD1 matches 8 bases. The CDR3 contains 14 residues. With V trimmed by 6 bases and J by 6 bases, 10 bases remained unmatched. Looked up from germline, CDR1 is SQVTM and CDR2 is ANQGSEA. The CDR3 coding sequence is TGCAGCGTAGCTTGGACAGGGAAAGGTCAGCCCCAGCATTTT. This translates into CSVAWTGKGQPQHF. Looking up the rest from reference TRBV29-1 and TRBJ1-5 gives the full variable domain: SAVISQKPSRDICQRGTSLTIQCQVDSQVTMMFWYRQQPGQSLTLIATANQGSEATYESGFVIDKFPISRPNLTFSTLTVSNMSPEDSSIYLCSVAWTGKGQPQHFGDGTRLSIL.

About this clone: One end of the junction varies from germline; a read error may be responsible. CDR3 in amino acids: CASSPDRGTTNEQFF. The CDR3 DNA is TGTGCTAGCAGCCCAGACAGGGGTACGACAAATGAGCAGTTCTTC. The rearrangement joins TRBV7-7 to TRBJ2-1; TRBD1 aligns across 8 bases. Germline V CDR1 and CDR2: SSHAT, FNYEAQ (reference sequence). The CDR3 totals 15 residues.

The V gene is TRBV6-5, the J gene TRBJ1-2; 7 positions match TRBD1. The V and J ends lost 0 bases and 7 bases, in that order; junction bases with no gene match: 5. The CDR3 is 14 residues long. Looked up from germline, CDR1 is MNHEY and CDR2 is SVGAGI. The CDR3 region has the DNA TGTGCCAGCAGTTACTCGGAGGGGGCAGGTGGCTACACCTTC. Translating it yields CASSYSEGAGGYTF.

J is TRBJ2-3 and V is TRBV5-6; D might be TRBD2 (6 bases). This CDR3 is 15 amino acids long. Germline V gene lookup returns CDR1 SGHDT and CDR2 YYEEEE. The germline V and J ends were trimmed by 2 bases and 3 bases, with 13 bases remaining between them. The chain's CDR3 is CASSFGSGGTDTQYF. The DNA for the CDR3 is TGTGCCAGCAGCTTCGGTTCTGGGGGGACAGATACGCAGTATTTT.

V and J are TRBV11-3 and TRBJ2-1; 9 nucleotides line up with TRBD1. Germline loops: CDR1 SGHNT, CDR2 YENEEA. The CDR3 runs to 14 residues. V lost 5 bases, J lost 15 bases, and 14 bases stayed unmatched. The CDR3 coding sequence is TGTGCCAGCAGCCACACGGGACAGGGATCAGTTCGGTTCTTC. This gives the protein CASSHTGQGSVRFF.

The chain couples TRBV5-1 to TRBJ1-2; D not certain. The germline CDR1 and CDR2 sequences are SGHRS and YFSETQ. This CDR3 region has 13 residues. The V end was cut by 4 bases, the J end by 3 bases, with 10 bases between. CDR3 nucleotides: TGCGCCAGCAGCCCGCGGTCTGACTATGGCTACACCTTC. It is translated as CASSPRSDYGYTF.

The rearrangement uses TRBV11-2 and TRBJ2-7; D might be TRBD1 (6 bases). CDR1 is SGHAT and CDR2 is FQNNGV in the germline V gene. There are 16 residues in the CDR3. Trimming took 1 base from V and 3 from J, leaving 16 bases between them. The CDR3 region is CASSLANRALGYEQYF. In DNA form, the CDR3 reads TGTGCCAGCAGCTTAGCAAACAGGGCTCTCGGCTACGAGCAGTACTTC.

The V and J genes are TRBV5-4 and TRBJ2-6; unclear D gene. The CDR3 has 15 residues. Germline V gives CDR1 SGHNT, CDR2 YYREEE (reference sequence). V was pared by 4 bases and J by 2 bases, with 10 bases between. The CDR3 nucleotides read TGTGCCAGCAGCAGAAGCTCTGCTGGGGCCAACGTCCTGACTTTC. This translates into CASSRSSAGANVLTF.

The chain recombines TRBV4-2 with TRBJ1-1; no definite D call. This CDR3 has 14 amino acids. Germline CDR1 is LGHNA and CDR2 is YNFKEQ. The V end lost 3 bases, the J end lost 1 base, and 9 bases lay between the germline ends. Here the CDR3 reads CASSQAAANTEAFF. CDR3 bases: TGTGCCAGCAGCCAGGCCGCTGCGAACACTGAAGCTTTCTTT.

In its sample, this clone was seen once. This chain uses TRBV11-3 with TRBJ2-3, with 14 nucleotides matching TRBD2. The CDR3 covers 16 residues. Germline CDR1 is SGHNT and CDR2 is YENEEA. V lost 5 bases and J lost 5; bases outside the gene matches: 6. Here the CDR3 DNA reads TGTGCCAGCAGCACCCTGACTAGCGGGGGGGTAGATACGCAGTATTTT. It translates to CASSTLTSGGVDTQYF.

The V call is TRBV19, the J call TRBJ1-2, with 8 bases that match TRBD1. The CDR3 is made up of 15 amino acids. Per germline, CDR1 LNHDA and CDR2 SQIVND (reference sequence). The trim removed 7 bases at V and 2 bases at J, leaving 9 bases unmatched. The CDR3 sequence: CASTLSTGGNYGYTF. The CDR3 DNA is TGTGCCAGTACCCTTTCTACAGGGGGAAACTATGGCTACACCTTC.

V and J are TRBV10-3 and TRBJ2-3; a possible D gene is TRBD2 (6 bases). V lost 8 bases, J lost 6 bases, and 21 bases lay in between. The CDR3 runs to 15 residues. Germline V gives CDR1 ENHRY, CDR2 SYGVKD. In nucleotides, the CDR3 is TGTGCCATCGGTCACTTCGGGGGAGAAGAGGATACGCAGTATTTT. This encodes CAIGHFGGEEDTQYF.

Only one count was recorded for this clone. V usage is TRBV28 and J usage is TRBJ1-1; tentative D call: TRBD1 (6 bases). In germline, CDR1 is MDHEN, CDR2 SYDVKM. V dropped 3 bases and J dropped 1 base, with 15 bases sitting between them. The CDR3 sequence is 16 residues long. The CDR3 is CASSFIRGAGNTEAFF. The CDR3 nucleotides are TGTGCCAGCAGTTTCATCAGGGGCGCTGGGAACACTGAAGCTTTCTTT.